This TCR beta chain came from a study of blood T cell repertoires in COVID-19. Study at large: Acute and convalescent COVID-19 specimens originated in the United States, Italy and Spain.

The CDR3 totals 15 residues. From germline, CDR1 is PRHDT and CDR2 FYEKMQ (reference sequence). The J segment lost 5 bases and the V segment lost 0 bases, leaving 3 bases of the junction unmatched. The Seattle site enrolled patients during active infection and followed them longitudinally. In the study's own analysis: Estimation of nucleated cell counts was performed using reference gene primer amplification. Sequenced by immunoSEQ multiplex PCR; TCRdb stores in-frame clones only, minus some. D and trimming come from the DNA, and the V and J calls and clone size come from that table. Among approximately 350,000 clones, around 90% were seen once, and the ten largest hold under 4%.

The sequenced sample was peripheral blood. The chain joins TRBV13 to TRBJ1-5; 8 nucleotides align to TRBD1. The TCR comes from a woman in her twenties or thirties with COVID-19, enrolled during active disease. The CDR3, as DNA: TGTGCCAGCAGCTTAGGCAGGGGGCGAGATCAGCCCCAGCATTTT. As protein: CASSLGRGRDQPQHF.